This TCR beta chain was sequenced in a study of blood T cell repertoires in COVID-19. About the study: Acute and convalescent COVID-19 samples came from the United States, Italy and Spain. The cDNA or gDNA used as material had been derived from T cells, B-cell-depleted T cells, or PBMCs.

CDR3 length: 12 residues. The V gene's germline CDR1 is LNHDA and CDR2 SQIVND (reference sequence). Trimming took 3 bases from V and 10 from J, leaving 12 bases between them. Per the study methods: Amplified reference gene primers provided the basis for estimating nucleated cell counts. Here immunoSEQ multiplex PCR was the method, and the copy in TCRdb shows in-frame clones only, minus some. D and trimming come from the DNA, and the V and J calls and clone size come from that table. The top ten clones hold around 0.91% of a sample with a few hundred thousand clones, more than 75% of them seen once. Sample: peripheral blood. V and J are TRBV19 and TRBJ1-2; the D gene is possibly TRBD1 (6 bases). The clonotype comes from a woman aged 40 to 49 who had recovered from COVID-19. In DNA form, the CDR3 reads TGTGCCAGTAGTATCGTACAGGGATTCTACACCTTC. This codes for CASSIVQGFYTF. Complete variable domain (other parts from reference TRBV19 and TRBJ1-2): DGGITQSPKYLFRKEGQNVTLSCEQNLNHDAMYWYRQDPGQGLRLIYYSQIVNDFQKGDIAEGYSVSREKKESFPLTVTSAQKNPTAFYLCASSIVQGFYTFGSGTRLTVV.